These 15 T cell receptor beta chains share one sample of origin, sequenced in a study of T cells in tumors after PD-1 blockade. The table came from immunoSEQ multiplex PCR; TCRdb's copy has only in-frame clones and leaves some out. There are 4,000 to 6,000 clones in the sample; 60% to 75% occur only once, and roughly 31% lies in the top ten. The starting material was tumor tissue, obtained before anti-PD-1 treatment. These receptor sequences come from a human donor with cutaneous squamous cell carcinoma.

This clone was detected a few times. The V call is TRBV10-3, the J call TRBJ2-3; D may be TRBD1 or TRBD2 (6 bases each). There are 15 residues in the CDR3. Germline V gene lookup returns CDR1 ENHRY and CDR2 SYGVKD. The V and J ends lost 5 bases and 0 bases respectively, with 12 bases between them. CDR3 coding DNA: TGTGCCATCAGTTTCCAGGGGACTAGCACAGATACGCAGTATTTT. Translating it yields CAISFQGTSTDTQYF.

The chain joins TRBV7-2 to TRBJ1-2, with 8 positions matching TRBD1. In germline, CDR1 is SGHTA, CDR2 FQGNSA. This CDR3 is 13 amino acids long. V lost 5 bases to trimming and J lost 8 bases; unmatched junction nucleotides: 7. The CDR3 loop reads CASSASTGEGYTF. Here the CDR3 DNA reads TGTGCCAGCAGCGCTTCGACAGGGGAAGGCTACACCTTC.

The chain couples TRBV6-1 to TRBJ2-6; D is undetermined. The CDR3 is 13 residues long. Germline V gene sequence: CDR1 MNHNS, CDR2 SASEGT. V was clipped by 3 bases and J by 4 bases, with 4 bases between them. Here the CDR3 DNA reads TGTGCCAGCAGTGACAGGGGGGCCAACGTCCTGACTTTC. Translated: CASSDRGANVLTF.

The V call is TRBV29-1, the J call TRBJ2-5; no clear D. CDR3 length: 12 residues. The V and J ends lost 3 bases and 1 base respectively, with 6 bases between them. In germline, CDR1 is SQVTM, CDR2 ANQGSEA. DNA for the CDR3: TGCAGCGTTGATTACAGCCAAGAGACCCAGTACTTC. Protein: CSVDYSQETQYF. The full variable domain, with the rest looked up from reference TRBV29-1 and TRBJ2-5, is SAVISQKPSRDICQRGTSLTIQCQVDSQVTMMFWYRQQPGQSLTLIATANQGSEATYESGFVIDKFPISRPNLTFSTLTVSNMSPEDSSIYLCSVDYSQETQYFGPGTRLLVL.

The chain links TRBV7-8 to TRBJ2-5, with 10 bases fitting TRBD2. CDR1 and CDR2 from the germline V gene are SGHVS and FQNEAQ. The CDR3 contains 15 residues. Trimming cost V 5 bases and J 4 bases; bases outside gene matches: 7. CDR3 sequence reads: CASSRGGLAVETQYF. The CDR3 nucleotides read TGTGCCAGCAGCCGGGGAGGACTAGCGGTAGAGACCCAGTACTTC.

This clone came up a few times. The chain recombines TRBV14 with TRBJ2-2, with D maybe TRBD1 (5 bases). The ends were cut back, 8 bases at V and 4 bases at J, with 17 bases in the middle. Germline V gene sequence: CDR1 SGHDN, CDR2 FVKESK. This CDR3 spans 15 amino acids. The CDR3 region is CASEPFTGFTGELFF. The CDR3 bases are TGTGCCAGCGAACCTTTTACAGGTTTCACCGGGGAGCTGTTTTTT. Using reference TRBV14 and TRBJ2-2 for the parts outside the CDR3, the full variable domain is EAGVTQFPSHSVIEKGQTVTLRCDPISGHDNLYWYRRVMGKEIKFLLHFVKESKQDESGMPNNRFLAERTGGTYSTLKVQPAELEDSGVYFCASEPFTGFTGELFFGEGSRLTVL.

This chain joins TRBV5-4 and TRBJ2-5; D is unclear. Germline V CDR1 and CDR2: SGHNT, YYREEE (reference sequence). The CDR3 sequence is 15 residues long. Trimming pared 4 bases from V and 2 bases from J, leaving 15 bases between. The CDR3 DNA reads TGTGCCAGCAGCCCCGGTAAAGCCCAACAAGAGACCCAGTACTTC. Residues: CASSPGKAQQETQYF.

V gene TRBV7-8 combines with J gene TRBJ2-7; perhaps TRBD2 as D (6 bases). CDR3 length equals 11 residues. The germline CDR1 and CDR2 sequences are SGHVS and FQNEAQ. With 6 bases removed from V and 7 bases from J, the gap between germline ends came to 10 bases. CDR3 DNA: TGTGCCAGCAGGGGACTGGGGGAGCAGTACTTC. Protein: CASRGLGEQYF. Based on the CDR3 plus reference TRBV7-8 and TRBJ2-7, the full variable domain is GAGVSQSPRYKVAKRGQDVALRCDPISGHVSLFWYQQALGQGPEFLTYFQNEAQLDKSGLPSDRFFAERPEGSVSTLKIQRTQQEDSAVYLCASRGLGEQYFGPGTRLTVT.

The chain's CDR3 is CASSQGQLGENEQFF. The CDR3 DNA reads as TGTGCCAGCAGCCAAGGCCAGCTGGGAGAGAATGAGCAGTTCTTC. The rearrangement uses TRBV4-2 and TRBJ2-1; perhaps TRBD2 as D (5 bases). Germline lookup yields CDR1 LGHNA and CDR2 YNFKEQ. The CDR3 runs to 15 residues. V lost 1 base and J 7 bases, leaving 14 bases between the germline ends.

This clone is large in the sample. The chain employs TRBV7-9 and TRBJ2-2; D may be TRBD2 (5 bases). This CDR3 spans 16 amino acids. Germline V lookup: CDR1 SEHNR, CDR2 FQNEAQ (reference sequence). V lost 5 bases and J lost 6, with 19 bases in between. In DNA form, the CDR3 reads TGTGCCAGCAGCACCGATCTAGAGAGCGGAGCCGGGGAGCTGTTTTTT. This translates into CASSTDLESGAGELFF.

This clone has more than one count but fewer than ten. The chain's CDR3 is CASSLAGDGNTIYF. The CDR3 DNA sequence: TGTGCCAGCAGCTTAGCAGGGGATGGAAACACCATATATTTT. The chain recombines TRBV7-9 with TRBJ1-3, with a possible D match to TRBD1 (5 bases). Germline values: CDR1 SEHNR, CDR2 FQNEAQ (reference sequence). The CDR3 has 14 residues. With 0 bases removed from V and 3 bases from J, the gap between germline ends came to 6 bases.

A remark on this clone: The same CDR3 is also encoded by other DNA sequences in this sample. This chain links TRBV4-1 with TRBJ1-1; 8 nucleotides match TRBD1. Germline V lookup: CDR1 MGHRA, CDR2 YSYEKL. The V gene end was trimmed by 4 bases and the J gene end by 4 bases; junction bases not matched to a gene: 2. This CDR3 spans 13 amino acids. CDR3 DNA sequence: TGCGCCAGCAGCCCTACAGGGGGCACTGAAGCTTTCTTT. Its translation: CASSPTGGTEAFF.

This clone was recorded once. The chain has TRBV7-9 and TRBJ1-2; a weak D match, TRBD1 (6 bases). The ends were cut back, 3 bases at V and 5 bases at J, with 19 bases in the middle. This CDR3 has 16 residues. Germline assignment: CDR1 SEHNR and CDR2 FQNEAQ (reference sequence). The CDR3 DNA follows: TGTGCCAGCAGCTTTTTGCTAGGACAGACCAGTTATGGCTACACCTTC. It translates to CASSFLLGQTSYGYTF. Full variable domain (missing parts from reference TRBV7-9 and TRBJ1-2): DTGVSQNPRHKITKRGQNVTFRCDPISEHNRLYWYRQTLGQGPEFLTYFQNEAQLEKSRLLSDRFSAERPKGSFSTLEIQRTEQGDSAMYLCASSFLLGQTSYGYTFGSGTRLTVV.

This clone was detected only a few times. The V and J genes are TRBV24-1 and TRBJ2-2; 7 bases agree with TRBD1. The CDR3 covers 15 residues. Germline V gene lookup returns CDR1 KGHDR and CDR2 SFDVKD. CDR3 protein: CATSRDRMNTGELFF. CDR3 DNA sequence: TGTGCGACATCGAGGGACAGAATGAACACCGGGGAGCTGTTTTTT.

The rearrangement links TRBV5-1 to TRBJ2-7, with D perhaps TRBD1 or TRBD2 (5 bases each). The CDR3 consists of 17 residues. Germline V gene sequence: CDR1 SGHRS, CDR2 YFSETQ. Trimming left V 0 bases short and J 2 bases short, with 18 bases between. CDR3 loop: CASSLDGGRVKPYEQYF. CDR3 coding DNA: TGCGCCAGCAGCTTGGATGGGGGAAGGGTTAAACCCTACGAGCAGTACTTC.